This T cell receptor (beta chain) came from a study of monozygotic twins with inflammatory bowel disease. Whole-study findings and limits: Researchers were unable to tell different T cell subtypes apart. Diversity of TCRbeta measured by inverse Simpson was lower in IBD patients than in healthy co-twins.

Both TCRalpha and TCRbeta cDNA were subjected to two nested PCRs lasting roughly 16 and 10 cycles. Reprocessing the 5' RACE reads, TCRdb reports a single entry for every CDR3 protein and omits DNA. The listing records 400,000 or so distinct CDR3 sequences. Notes on this clonotype: The target antigen is unknown.

The CDR3 loop spans 13 amino acids. The V gene's germline CDR1 is SQVTM and CDR2 ANQGSEA. The chain carries TRBV29-1 and TRBJ1-1; TCRdb's D call of TRBD1 is untestable without DNA. The source of this sequence is a human donor with ulcerative colitis or Crohn's disease, or a healthy co-twin of an affected twin (not recorded which). Sequencing input: blood. The CDR3 region is CSVGRQGNTEAFF.